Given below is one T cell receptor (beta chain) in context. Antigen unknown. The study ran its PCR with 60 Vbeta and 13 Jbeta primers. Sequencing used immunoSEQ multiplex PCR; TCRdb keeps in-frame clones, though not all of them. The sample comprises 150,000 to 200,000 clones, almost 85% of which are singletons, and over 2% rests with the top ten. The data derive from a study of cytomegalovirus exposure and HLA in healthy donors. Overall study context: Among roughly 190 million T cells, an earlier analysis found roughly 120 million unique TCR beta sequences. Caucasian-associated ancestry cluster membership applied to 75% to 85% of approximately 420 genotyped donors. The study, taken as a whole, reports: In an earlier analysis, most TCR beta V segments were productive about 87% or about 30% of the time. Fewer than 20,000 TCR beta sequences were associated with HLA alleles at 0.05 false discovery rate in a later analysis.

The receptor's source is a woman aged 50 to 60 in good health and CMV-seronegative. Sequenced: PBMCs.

The DNA for the CDR3 is TGTGCCAGCAGCTTAGGCAGGTTGTACGAGCAGTACTTC. Amino acid sequence: CASSLGRLYEQYF. The chain combines TRBV7-9 with TRBJ2-7; D is unresolved. The CDR3 contains 13 residues. Germline V lookup: CDR1 SEHNR, CDR2 FQNEAQ (reference sequence). V shed 1 base and J shed 4 bases, with 8 bases lying between them.